Below are 12 T cell receptor beta chains sequenced from a single sample in a study of T cell responses to AZD1222 COVID-19 vaccine. TCRdb's table, derived via immunoSEQ multiplex PCR, lists solely in-frame clones and lacks some. The sample has 80,000 to 100,000 clones; about 90% are singletons. The source was peripheral blood, collected on day 0 of MenACWY control vaccination. The receptors were gathered from an adult in good health.

The V call is TRBV7-9, the J call TRBJ2-7; tentatively, D is TRBD1 (6 bases). The ends were cut back, 2 bases at V and 2 bases at J, with 19 bases in the middle. Germline values: CDR1 SEHNR, CDR2 FQNEAQ (reference sequence). The CDR3 covers 17 residues. CDR3 sequence: CASSLMAPTQGPYEQYF. CDR3 DNA sequence: TGTGCCAGCAGCTTAATGGCCCCCACACAGGGACCCTACGAGCAGTACTTC.

The chain carries TRBV4-2 and TRBJ1-3; 11 bases line up with TRBD1. J lost 2 bases, V lost 0 bases, and 6 bases had no gene match. The CDR3 runs to 18 residues. CDR1 LGHNA and CDR2 YNFKEQ come from the germline V gene. The CDR3 nucleotides are TGTGCCAGCAGCCAAGATTGGGGACAGGGGGTGGCTGGAAACACCATATATTTT. Translated: CASSQDWGQGVAGNTIYF.

In its sample, this clone was seen once. The J gene is TRBJ1-2, the V gene TRBV4-2; D gene ambiguous. This CDR3 contains 14 residues. V shed 0 bases and J shed 8 bases, with 13 bases lying between them. Germline V gene lookup returns CDR1 LGHNA and CDR2 YNFKEQ. CDR3 residues: CASSQDYGLKGYTF. CDR3 sequence (DNA): TGTGCCAGCAGCCAAGATTATGGGTTGAAAGGCTACACCTTC.

This clone was detected a few times. CDR3 protein: CASSWLGAEAFF. The CDR3 DNA is TGTGCCAGCAGCTGGCTGGGGGCTGAAGCTTTCTTT. The chain couples TRBV7-2 to TRBJ1-1, with D perhaps TRBD1 (5 bases). Germline values: CDR1 SGHTA, CDR2 FQGNSA. V shed 4 bases and J shed 6 bases, with 9 bases lying between them. The CDR3 spans 12 residues.

This sequence joins TRBV27 and TRBJ2-4; D gene unclear. The length of the CDR3 is 17 residues. V was shortened by 2 bases and J by 2 bases, with 16 bases between the two germline ends. From germline, CDR1 is MNHEY and CDR2 SMNVEV (reference sequence). The CDR3 DNA follows: TGTGCCAGCAGTTTAAACGTCAGGAGTGGGTCCAAAAACATTCAGTACTTC. It translates to CASSLNVRSGSKNIQYF.

This clone has just a few counts. The chain couples TRBV2 to TRBJ1-1; possibly TRBD1 for D (5 bases). The CDR3 is 14 amino acids. Germline V CDR1 and CDR2: SNHLY, FYNNEI. V lost 6 bases and J lost 5, with 16 bases in between. This chain's CDR3 is CASSVGTARTEAFF. The CDR3 region has the DNA TGTGCCAGCAGCGTCGGGACCGCTAGAACTGAAGCTTTCTTT.

The chain joins TRBV19 to TRBJ1-5; 8 nucleotides match TRBD1. With V trimmed by 5 bases and J by 0 bases, 3 bases remained unmatched. The CDR3 covers 15 residues. Germline lookup yields CDR1 LNHDA and CDR2 SQIVND (reference sequence). CDR3: CASSPDRDSNQPQHF. The CDR3 DNA sequence: TGTGCCAGTAGTCCGGACAGGGATAGCAATCAGCCCCAGCATTTT.

V is TRBV7-2 and J is TRBJ1-1, with D unresolved. V lost 0 bases and J lost 11, with 19 bases in between. The CDR3 has 15 residues. Per germline, CDR1 SGHTA and CDR2 FQGNSA. The CDR3 sequence is CASSLAVIGRSAAFF. The CDR3 DNA reads as TGTGCCAGCAGCTTAGCGGTAATAGGTAGGTCCGCCGCTTTCTTT.

This clone was counted between two and nine times. This chain joins TRBV19 and TRBJ1-6, with TRBD1 identical over 11 bases. This CDR3 comprises 16 residues. Germline V gene data show CDR1 as LNHDA and CDR2 as SQIVND (reference sequence). V shed 5 bases and J 6 bases; nucleotides not matched to a gene: 6. DNA of the CDR3: TGTGCCAGTAGTCGCGGGACAGGGGGTTTTAATTCACCCCTCCACTTT. This sequence encodes CASSRGTGGFNSPLHF.

The chain employs TRBV12-5 and TRBJ1-6, with D possibly TRBD1 on 5 matching bases. Germline V CDR1 and CDR2: LGHNT, FRNRAP. The CDR3 runs 16 residues. V lost 4 bases and J 10 bases, leaving 20 bases between the germline ends. CDR3 protein: CASGSSDRNKWSPLHF. DNA of the CDR3: TGTGCTAGTGGTTCGTCAGACAGAAATAAGTGGTCACCCCTCCACTTT.

The chain recombines TRBV6-5 with TRBJ1-2, with TRBD1 identical over 7 bases. Germline CDR1 is MNHEY and CDR2 is SVGAGI. Trimming took 7 bases from V and 8 from J; bases not matched to a gene: 10. This CDR3 is 13 amino acids long. CDR3 DNA: TGTGCCAGCACCATGGATACAGGGGTAGGCTACACCTTC. Protein sequence: CASTMDTGVGYTF.

The gene calls are TRBV7-9 and TRBJ2-7; D may be TRBD1 or TRBD2 (5 bases each). The CDR3 is 14 amino acids. Germline CDR1 reads SEHNR; CDR2 reads FQNEAQ (reference sequence). With 5 bases removed from V and 4 bases from J, the gap between germline ends came to 15 bases. The CDR3 DNA is TGTGCCAGCAGCCCCGGGGACCGAGTTTACGAGCAGTACTTC. This gives the protein CASSPGDRVYEQYF. The full variable domain, rest sourced from reference TRBV7-9 and TRBJ2-7, is DTGVSQNPRHKITKRGQNVTFRCDPISEHNRLYWYRQTLGQGPEFLTYFQNEAQLEKSRLLSDRFSAERPKGSFSTLEIQRTEQGDSAMYLCASSPGDRVYEQYFGPGTRLTVT.